This T cell receptor beta chain was documented in a study of T cell changes during pregnancy in multiple sclerosis. Produced via immunoSEQ multiplex PCR; TCRdb's table is partial and in-frame only. The table has roughly 120,000 clones, about 93% seen once; the top ten hold under 7%. This TCR came from a female donor with multiple sclerosis, enrolled in a pregnancy study. The source material was peripheral blood, sampled before pregnancy.

CDR3 sequence reads: CASTFETGANSPLHF. For the CDR3, the DNA is TGTGCCAGCACTTTCGAGACAGGCGCGAATTCACCCCTCCACTTT. The rearrangement joins TRBV6-5 to TRBJ1-6, with D possibly matching TRBD1 (6 bases). This CDR3 has 15 amino acids. CDR1 and CDR2 (germline): MNHEY, SVGAGI. The V gene lost 7 bases and the J gene lost 7 bases, with 17 bases spanning the gap.